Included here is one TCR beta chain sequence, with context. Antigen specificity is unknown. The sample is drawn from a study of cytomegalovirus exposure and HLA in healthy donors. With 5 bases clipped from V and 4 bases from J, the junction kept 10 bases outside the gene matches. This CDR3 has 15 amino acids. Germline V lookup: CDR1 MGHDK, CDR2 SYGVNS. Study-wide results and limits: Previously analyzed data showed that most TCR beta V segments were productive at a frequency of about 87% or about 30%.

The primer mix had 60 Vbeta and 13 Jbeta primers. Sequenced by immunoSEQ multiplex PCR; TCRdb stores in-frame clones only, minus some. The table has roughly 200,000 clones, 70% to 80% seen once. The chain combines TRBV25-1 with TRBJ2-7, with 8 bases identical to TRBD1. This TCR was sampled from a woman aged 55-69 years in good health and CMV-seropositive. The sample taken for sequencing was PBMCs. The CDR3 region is CASSPGQGRLYEQYF. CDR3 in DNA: TGTGCCAGCAGTCCCGGACAGGGTAGACTGTACGAGCAGTACTTC.